Described below is a single T cell receptor (beta chain) sequence and its context. Only a few counts were recorded for this clone. It lacks a known antigen. The sample holds no much larger clone one base away, and base qualities are not on file. This entry belongs to a study of blood T cell repertoires in COVID-19 (TCRdb year 2020). Regarding the study in general: Samples covering the acute and convalescent phases of COVID-19 were provided by collaborators in the United States, Italy and Spain. Samples came from the ongoing ImmuneRACE study (first 160 participants) plus 1,254 subjects from 6 global collaborators. The material from the prospective study consisted of cDNA or gDNA derived from T cells, B-cell-depleted T cells, or PBMCs. Where HLA class I and class II types were available, the types were taken from metadata supplied by the sample provider, not from assay-based typing. The sample metadata nearly always contained a de-identified subject ID, COVID-19 status, age in years and sex. The repertoires were made available in a free public database intended to serve as a resource for research on the immune response to SARS-CoV-2. The dataset comprised deeply sampled blood TCRbeta repertoires from subjects exposed to, actively infected with, or recovered from COVID-19. On the study overall, not on this receptor specifically: How much clinical and demographic metadata was included differed by source and by participant, and the metadata was provided uncurated.

Each collaborating institution followed its own protocols to collect whole blood in K2EDTA tubes. Collaborator samples were shipped for TCRbeta analysis as frozen whole blood, isolated PBMCs, or DNA extracted from either sample type. TCRbeta CDR3 regions were amplified from genomic DNA by means of the immunoSEQ Assay, a bias-controlled multiplex PCR. As for how the authors treated the data: The number of nucleated cells in each sample was estimated from the amplification of reference gene primers within the assay. To quantify the absolute abundance of each unique TCRbeta CDR3 rearrangement, sequence reads were collapsed and filtered. For each sample, productive Simpson clonality was calculated by taking the square root of Simpson's diversity index across productive rearrangements. The source is immuneACCESS, and TCRdb retained only in-frame sequences with V and J called. Part of the clones is not carried over; for the studies checked, unresolved V genes explain less than half of this, and the remainder is unexplained. V and J calls and clone size are those listed in that table; D and trimming were worked out from the DNA. A total of more than 140,000 clones appear in this sample, 84% of them only once. Of the sample, about 7% is held by the ten largest clones.

The germline V gene provides CDR1 MGHRA and CDR2 YSYEKL. The CDR3 contains 15 residues, cysteine and phenylalanine counted. The sequence is cut down to CDR3 DNA, 45 bases in frame from base 1. For this chain, trimming is 3 bases at the V end and 6 bases at the J end, and the number of junction bases without a gene match is 0. The sequence was obtained from a woman aged 50 to 65 in a cohort sampled during active or convalescent COVID-19. Sequencing used peripheral blood. This chain joins TRBV4-1 to TRBJ2-3; 16 bases in the middle match TRBD2. CDR3 reads: CASSQGLAGGDTQYF. The sequence in DNA is TGCGCCAGCAGCCAGGGACTAGCGGGGGGGGATACGCAGTATTTT.